The next 29 T cell receptor beta chains were all read from a single sample in a study of blood T cell repertoires in COVID-19 (dated by TCRdb to 2020 to 2022). Library construction relied on the immunoSEQ multiplex PCR assay. TCRdb re-hosts the immuneACCESS table, in-frame sequences only. Its copies lack some clones; in the studies checked, an unresolved V gene accounts for under half of them, and the cause for the rest is not known. This sample has under 90,000 clones in its table, and around nine tenths of those were observed once. The ten largest clones add up to approximately 5.9% of the sample. The sequenced material came from peripheral blood. The source is a man between 60 and 70 years old with acute or convalescent COVID-19.

This clone was detected only once. The chain uses TRBV10-3 and TRBJ1-1; D uncertain. Trimming took 4 bases from V and 0 from J, leaving 15 bases between them. The CDR3 covers 16 residues. The germline V gene has CDR1 ENHRY and CDR2 SYGVKD. The CDR3 loop reads CAISGPQRNMNTEAFF. Written as DNA, the CDR3 is TGTGCCATCAGTGGCCCCCAGCGGAACATGAACACTGAAGCTTTCTTT.

This sequence joins TRBV4-1 and TRBJ1-4; D might be TRBD1 (6 bases). The CDR3 contains 17 residues. V was clipped by 1 base and J by 2 bases, with 14 bases between them. Looked up from germline, CDR1 is MGHRA and CDR2 is YSYEKL. The CDR3 DNA follows: TGCGCCAGCAGCCAAGGGGTTGGGGGCGCGACTAATGAAAAACTGTTTTTT. Translation gives CASSQGVGGATNEKLFF.

This clone appeared a few times. The chain recombines TRBV18 with TRBJ1-1, with unresolved D. Germline CDR1 reads KGHSH; CDR2 reads LQKENI. Trimming stripped 0 bases from V and 0 bases from J, with 8 bases between. The CDR3 consists of 15 residues. The CDR3 sequence: CASSPPGRMNTEAFF. The CDR3 bases are TGTGCCAGCTCACCACCGGGCAGAATGAACACTGAAGCTTTCTTT.

This clone appeared once. The chain joins TRBV3-1 (or the pseudogene TRBV3-2) to TRBJ1-1; D possibly corresponds to TRBD1 (5 bases). Germline V lookup: CDR1 LGHDT, CDR2 YNNKEL (reference sequence). This CDR3 spans 18 amino acids. The V and J ends lost 1 base and 1 base respectively, with 19 bases between them. In DNA form, the CDR3 reads TGTGCCAGCAGCCAAGCCCTCGGCTGGGGGGACGGGAACACTGAAGCTTTCTTT. It translates to CASSQALGWGDGNTEAFF.

V gene TRBV30 combines with J gene TRBJ2-7; D may be TRBD2 (5 bases). Trimming removed 4 bases from V and 5 bases from J, with 18 bases in between. The CDR3 is made up of 14 amino acids. Germline-derived CDR1 and CDR2 are GTSNPN and SVGIG (reference sequence). CDR3 in amino acids: CAWMGWGADDEQYF. CDR3 nucleotide sequence: TGTGCCTGGATGGGTTGGGGAGCTGATGACGAGCAGTACTTC.

The J gene is TRBJ1-1, the V gene TRBV2; tentative D call: TRBD1 (6 bases). V was shortened by 7 bases and J by 0 bases, with 15 bases between the two germline ends. Germline CDR1 and CDR2: SNHLY and FYNNEI. The CDR3 sequence is 15 residues long. CDR3 amino acids: CASTLRDTMNTEAFF. The CDR3 DNA is TGTGCCAGCACCCTGAGGGACACCATGAACACTGAAGCTTTCTTT. Filled out from reference TRBV2 and TRBJ1-1, the complete variable domain reads EPEVTQTPSHQVTQMGQEVILRCVPISNHLYFYWYRQILGQKVEFLVSFYNNEISEKSEIFDDQFSVERPDGSNFTLKIRSTKLEDSAMYFCASTLRDTMNTEAFFGQGTRLTVV.

The chain links TRBV29-1 to TRBJ1-1; D call uncertain. Germline V CDR1 and CDR2: SQVTM, ANQGSEA. The CDR3 covers 13 residues. The ends were cut back, 2 bases at V and 1 base at J, with 8 bases in the middle. CDR3 bases: TGCAGCGTTGAAAAGGCGGGGAACACTGAAGCTTTCTTT. Residues: CSVEKAGNTEAFF.

J is TRBJ2-7 and V is TRBV9, with 12 positions matching TRBD2. This CDR3 comprises 14 residues. J gave up 7 bases and V 4 bases, and 6 bases lay outside the gene matches. The V gene's germline CDR1 is SGDLS and CDR2 YYNGEE. In nucleotides, the CDR3 is TGTGCCAGCAGCTCTAGCGGGGGGGCCGGGGAGCAGTACTTC. Its protein product is CASSSSGGAGEQYF.

This rearrangement joins TRBV15 to TRBJ1-5; no clear D gene. Looked up from germline, CDR1 is LNHNV and CDR2 is YYDKDF (reference sequence). Trimming stripped 0 bases from V and 0 bases from J, with 3 bases between. This CDR3 has 14 amino acids. The CDR3 DNA is TGTGCCACCAGCAGAGAGTATAGCAATCAGCCCCAGCATTTT. Its protein is CATSREYSNQPQHF. Looking up the rest from reference TRBV15 and TRBJ1-5 gives the full variable domain: DAMVIQNPRYQVTQFGKPVTLSCSQTLNHNVMYWYQQKSSQAPKLLFHYYDKDFNNEADTPDNFQSRRPNTSFCFLDIRSPGLGDTAMYLCATSREYSNQPQHFGDGTRLSIL.

V is TRBV6-2 or TRBV6-3 and J is TRBJ2-7; 8 nucleotides match TRBD2. The CDR3 extends over 16 amino acids. The V segment lost 5 bases and the J segment 3 bases; nucleotides outside the gene matches: 12. Looked up from germline, CDR1 is MNHEY and CDR2 is SVGEGT. CDR3 region: CASSQTPGGPVYEQYF. CDR3 in DNA: TGTGCCAGCAGTCAGACCCCGGGGGGGCCGGTCTACGAGCAGTACTTC.

This clone has only one observation. The gene calls are TRBV9 and TRBJ1-6, with D possibly being TRBD1 (5 bases). CDR3 size: 15 residues. Germline assignment: CDR1 SGDLS and CDR2 YYNGEE. The V and J ends lost 0 bases and 8 bases respectively, with 12 bases between them. The CDR3 region has the DNA TGTGCCAGCAGCGTAGAGGGGCGGAGAGATTCACCCCTCCACTTT. It is translated as CASSVEGRRDSPLHF. The full variable domain, in which reference TRBV9 and TRBJ1-6 provide the parts outside the CDR3, is DSGVTQTPKHLITATGQRVTLRCSPRSGDLSVYWYQQSLDQGLQFLIQYYNGEERAKGNILERFSAQQFPDLHSELNLSSLELGDSALYFCASSVEGRRDSPLHFGNGTRLTVT.

The chain has TRBV3-1 (or the pseudogene TRBV3-2) and TRBJ1-5, with no clear D. Trimming pared 1 base from V and 7 bases from J, leaving 14 bases between. There are 15 residues in the CDR3. Germline V gene lookup returns CDR1 LGHDT and CDR2 YNNKEL (reference sequence). CDR3 DNA: TGTGCCAGCAGCCAAGGGACCATACGGGAGCAGCCCCAGCATTTT. Residues: CASSQGTIREQPQHF.

The rearrangement uses TRBV10-3 and TRBJ1-4; 9 positions match TRBD1. Germline V gene sequence: CDR1 ENHRY, CDR2 SYGVKD. The CDR3 is made up of 15 amino acids. J gave up 6 bases and V 5 bases, and 7 bases lay outside the gene matches. This CDR3 is CAISPTGGAYEKLFF. In DNA form, the CDR3 reads TGTGCCATCAGTCCCACAGGGGGCGCGTATGAAAAACTGTTTTTT.

This clone appeared a few times. The V gene is TRBV27, the J gene TRBJ1-4, with D possibly TRBD1 on 6 matching bases. This CDR3 comprises 15 residues. The V end lost 4 bases, the J end lost 0 bases, and 9 bases lay between the germline ends. CDR1 and CDR2 from the germline V gene are MNHEY and SMNVEV (reference sequence). CDR3 bases: TGTGCCAGCAGTTCCAGGGGAGCAACTAATGAAAAACTGTTTTTT. The encoded protein is CASSSRGATNEKLFF.

The gene calls are TRBV19 and TRBJ1-6; TRBD1 matches 8 bases. Germline trimming cut 6 bases from V and 5 bases from J; bases unmatched to any gene: 9. Germline lookup yields CDR1 LNHDA and CDR2 SQIVND (reference sequence). This CDR3 comprises 16 residues. CDR3 coding DNA: TGTGCCAGTAGCCAGGACAGGGTGGGGAATAATTCACCCCTCCACTTT. This sequence encodes CASSQDRVGNNSPLHF.

The chain uses TRBV19 and TRBJ1-6; 8 nucleotides agree with TRBD1. Germline trimming cut 6 bases from V and 8 bases from J; bases unmatched to any gene: 6. Germline loops: CDR1 LNHDA, CDR2 SQIVND (reference sequence). CDR3 length: 14 residues. The CDR3: CASSRGQADSPLHF. The CDR3 nucleotides are TGTGCCAGTAGCCGGGGACAGGCCGATTCACCCCTCCACTTT.

The rearrangement uses TRBV29-1 and TRBJ2-2; 13 nucleotides align to TRBD2. The CDR3 contains 16 residues. Germline CDR1 reads SQVTM; CDR2 reads ANQGSEA. V lost 5 bases and J lost 4; bases outside the gene matches: 7. The CDR3: CSVTSGGATATGELFF. The CDR3 DNA reads TGCAGCGTTACTAGCGGGGGGGCCACGGCCACCGGGGAGCTGTTTTTT.

This clone was observed a handful of times. This sequence joins TRBV12-3 or TRBV12-4 and TRBJ2-7, with 7 positions matching TRBD2. J gave up 6 bases and V 4 bases, and 3 bases lay outside the gene matches. The CDR3 extends over 12 amino acids. The CDR3 reads CASSWGGFEQYF. CDR3 sequence (DNA): TGTGCCAGCAGTTGGGGGGGGTTCGAGCAGTACTTC.

The chain joins TRBV27 to TRBJ1-1; the match to TRBD1 covers 7 bases. The CDR3 covers 15 residues. Germline V gene sequence: CDR1 MNHEY, CDR2 SMNVEV (reference sequence). V lost 6 bases, J lost 4 bases, and 11 bases stayed unmatched. The CDR3 sequence is CASSPGQLPGTEAFF. In DNA, the CDR3 is TGTGCCAGCAGCCCGGGACAGCTTCCTGGCACTGAAGCTTTCTTT.

This chain connects TRBV24-1 to TRBJ2-1; possible D gene TRBD2, 6 bases. Germline CDR1 is KGHDR and CDR2 is SFDVKD. The ends were cut back, 4 bases at V and 4 bases at J, with 13 bases in the middle. The CDR3 extends over 15 amino acids. The DNA of the CDR3 is TGTGCCACCAGTGACGCCGCCGGGGGTTACAATGAGCAGTTCTTC. Protein product: CATSDAAGGYNEQFF.

In this sample, this clone turned up once. CDR3 in amino acids: CASSTGPGNTIYF. The CDR3 DNA reads as TGTGCCAGCAGTACAGGGCCCGGAAACACCATATATTTT. The chain links TRBV2 to TRBJ1-3; TRBD1 is a possible D gene (6 bases). CDR3 length equals 13 residues. V shed 5 bases and J shed 4 bases, with 9 bases lying between them. The germline gives CDR1 SNHLY, CDR2 FYNNEI.

A single count supports this clone. This chain connects TRBV30 to TRBJ1-2; unclear D gene. V was pared by 5 bases and J by 7 bases, with 14 bases between. The CDR3 is 12 amino acids. CDR1 is GTSNPN, CDR2 SVGIG, per germline (reference sequence). The CDR3 loop reads CAWALASFGYTF. CDR3 in DNA: TGTGCCTGGGCTCTAGCTTCGTTTGGCTACACCTTC.

The chain combines TRBV5-5 with TRBJ2-3; D remains unclear. Germline assignment: CDR1 SGHKS and CDR2 YYEKEE (reference sequence). Between the trimmed V and J ends, which lost 0 bases and 0 bases, there was a span of 8 bases. The CDR3 runs 15 residues. DNA of the CDR3: TGTGCCAGCAGCTTGGTTGGCGGCAGCACAGATACGCAGTATTTT. This sequence encodes CASSLVGGSTDTQYF. Using reference TRBV5-5 and TRBJ2-3 for the parts outside the CDR3, the full variable domain is DAGVTQSPTHLIKTRGQQVTLRCSPISGHKSVSWYQQVLGQGPQFIFQYYEKEERGRGNFPDRFSARQFPNYSSELNVNALLLGDSALYLCASSLVGGSTDTQYFGPGTRLTVL.

This clone has just one count. This sequence joins TRBV27 and TRBJ2-1, with D unclear. This CDR3 contains 14 residues. Trimming pared 3 bases from V and 6 bases from J, leaving 12 bases between. CDR1 is MNHEY, CDR2 SMNVEV, per germline (reference sequence). The CDR3 protein is CASSFYSNSNEQFF. As DNA, the CDR3 is TGTGCCAGCAGTTTCTATTCAAATAGCAATGAGCAGTTCTTC.

The table lists this clone with a few counts. V is TRBV5-6 and J is TRBJ2-7, with a weak D call TRBD2 (6 bases). Germline V gene lookup returns CDR1 SGHDT and CDR2 YYEEEE. The CDR3 has 14 amino acids. The V gene lost 4 bases and the J gene lost 2 bases, with 13 bases spanning the gap. Written as DNA, the CDR3 is TGTGCCAGCAGCCCCGGGACTTCGACCTACGAGCAGTACTTC. Translating gives CASSPGTSTYEQYF.

The rearrangement joins TRBV4-1 to TRBJ1-2; unclear D gene. CDR1 MGHRA and CDR2 YSYEKL come from the germline V gene. This CDR3 is built from 15 residues. Trimming pared 0 bases from V and 8 bases from J, leaving 16 bases between. The CDR3 DNA follows: TGCGCCAGCAGCCAAGATCGCGGGGTAGGGCTGGGCTACACCTTC. This sequence encodes CASSQDRGVGLGYTF.

The V and J genes are TRBV11-2 and TRBJ1-1, with D possibly TRBD1 on 5 matching bases. With 1 base removed from V and 5 bases from J, the gap between germline ends came to 8 bases. This CDR3 is built from 13 residues. Germline V gives CDR1 SGHAT, CDR2 FQNNGV. CDR3 protein: CASSLGRGTEAFF. The CDR3 nucleotides read TGTGCCAGCAGCTTAGGGAGGGGAACTGAAGCTTTCTTT.

J is TRBJ1-1 and V is TRBV25-1; 8 bases are a match to TRBD1. This CDR3 region has 16 residues. V lost 2 bases and J lost 1; bases outside the gene matches: 6. Germline values: CDR1 MGHDK, CDR2 SYGVNS. The CDR3 coding sequence is TGTGCCAGCAGTGAAGGGCAGGGGGCTTGGAACACTGAAGCTTTCTTT. As protein: CASSEGQGAWNTEAFF.

This clone was observed a handful of times. The rearrangement joins TRBV7-2 to TRBJ1-5; a weak D match, TRBD1 (5 bases). Germline CDR1 and CDR2: SGHTA and FQGNSA. V shed 5 bases and J shed 6 bases, with 14 bases lying between them. This CDR3 contains 14 residues. This CDR3 is CASSPDAGGQPQHF. The CDR3, as DNA: TGTGCCAGCAGCCCGGACGCGGGGGGTCAGCCCCAGCATTTT.